Presented here are 23 T cell receptor beta chains from one specimen sequenced in a study of blood T cell repertoires in COVID-19. TCRdb's copy holds only in-frame clones and misses some; the assay was immunoSEQ multiplex PCR. Of about 140,000 clones listed, over 60% are singletons. Material for sequencing was peripheral blood. Receptors originate from a woman aged 45-59 years with active or convalescent COVID-19.

This sequence joins TRBV27 and TRBJ2-5; 7 bases map to TRBD1. CDR1 and CDR2 (germline): MNHEY, SMNVEV (reference sequence). The CDR3 runs 13 residues. Germline trimming cut 6 bases from V and 4 bases from J; bases unmatched to any gene: 5. The CDR3 loop is CASRRQGAETQYF. The CDR3 DNA is TGTGCCAGCAGACGACAGGGTGCAGAGACCCAGTACTTC.

The J gene is TRBJ1-1, the V gene TRBV5-1, with D possibly being TRBD1 (5 bases). The CDR3 totals 13 residues. Germline V lookup: CDR1 SGHRS, CDR2 YFSETQ. V was pared by 4 bases and J by 2 bases, with 9 bases between. Here the CDR3 reads CASSVTDNTEAFF. The DNA for the CDR3 is TGCGCCAGCAGCGTGACAGATAACACTGAAGCTTTCTTT.

The chain is built from TRBV5-5 and TRBJ2-5; 7 bases agree with TRBD1. Trimming took 2 bases from V and 4 from J; bases not matched to a gene: 2. Looked up from germline, CDR1 is SGHKS and CDR2 is YYEKEE (reference sequence). The CDR3 runs 13 residues. CDR3 DNA sequence: TGTGCCAGCAGCTTCCCAGGGGGAGAGACCCAGTACTTC. Translating gives CASSFPGGETQYF.

The chain combines TRBV28 with TRBJ1-5; D call uncertain. The CDR3 length is 16 residues. Trimming left V 6 bases short and J 4 bases short, with 19 bases between. Germline V lookup: CDR1 MDHEN, CDR2 SYDVKM. CDR3 DNA sequence: TGTGCCAGCAGACCAACCCCCGTAAGAGGGAATCAGCCCCAGCATTTT. Its translation: CASRPTPVRGNQPQHF.

The chain couples TRBV7-8 to TRBJ2-3; D gene unclear. Germline V CDR1 and CDR2: SGHVS, FQNEAQ. Trimming took 3 bases from V and 4 from J, leaving 14 bases between them. The CDR3 is made up of 15 amino acids. Here the CDR3 DNA reads TGTGCCAGCAGCTTGTTAATATTAGCCTCAGATACGCAGTATTTT. Its protein is CASSLLILASDTQYF.

This sequence joins TRBV5-1 and TRBJ2-3, with TRBD2 identical over 12 bases. The CDR3 has 15 amino acids. The ends lost 4 bases at V and 5 bases at J; junction bases unmatched: 5. Germline V lookup: CDR1 SGHRS, CDR2 YFSETQ. The CDR3 coding sequence is TGCGCCAGCAGCGCTAGCGGGGGGGCTGTAGATACGCAGTATTTT. Protein sequence: CASSASGGAVDTQYF.

The chain is built from TRBV5-1 and TRBJ2-5, with D perhaps matching TRBD1 (5 bases). CDR1 is SGHRS and CDR2 is YFSETQ in the germline V gene. CDR3 length: 14 residues. The ends were cut back, 4 bases at V and 1 base at J, with 11 bases in the middle. This chain's CDR3 is CASSQGTVQETQYF. The CDR3 DNA follows: TGCGCCAGCAGCCAGGGTACAGTCCAAGAGACCCAGTACTTC.

The chain has TRBV19 and TRBJ2-5; 7 positions agree with TRBD1. V shed 11 bases and J 7 bases; nucleotides not matched to a gene: 13. This CDR3 region has 13 residues. Germline loops: CDR1 LNHDA, CDR2 SQIVND (reference sequence). The CDR3, as DNA: TGTGCCGGTTGGACAGGCCTACGTGGGACCCAGTACTTC. As protein: CAGWTGLRGTQYF.

This clone was seen a few times. This chain connects TRBV5-1 to TRBJ2-1; possibly TRBD1 for D (5 bases). CDR3 length: 15 residues. CDR1 is SGHRS, CDR2 YFSETQ, per germline. Trimming shortened V by 0 bases and J by 5 bases, and 12 bases separated the two germline ends. The CDR3, as DNA: TGCGCCAGCAGCTTGGCCGCGACAGTCAACAATGAGCAGTTCTTC. The encoded protein is CASSLAATVNNEQFF.

The chain recombines TRBV6-5 with TRBJ1-6; D is undetermined. CDR1 and CDR2 from the germline V gene are MNHEY and SVGAGI. There are 14 residues in the CDR3. V dropped 6 bases and J dropped 5 bases, with 11 bases sitting between them. CDR3 DNA: TGTGCCAGCAGCGGGAACCCTGATAATTCACCCCTCCACTTT. Its translation is CASSGNPDNSPLHF.

The V and J genes are TRBV5-5 and TRBJ2-5; 8 bases fit TRBD2. The length of the CDR3 is 15 residues. Unmatched junction bases numbered 12, after V lost 7 bases and J lost 4 bases. The germline gives CDR1 SGHKS, CDR2 YYEKEE (reference sequence). CDR3 nucleotides: TGTGCCAGCTCTCCCGGGGGGGGAGAACGAGAGACCCAGTACTTC. The encoded protein is CASSPGGGERETQYF.

This clone turned up a few times. This chain connects TRBV2 to TRBJ1-2; D possibly corresponds to TRBD1 (6 bases). V shed 6 bases and J shed 0 bases, with 14 bases lying between them. Germline-derived CDR1 and CDR2 are SNHLY and FYNNEI. The CDR3 extends over 15 amino acids. The CDR3 sequence: CASSGQTVANYGYTF. CDR3 in DNA: TGTGCCAGCAGCGGACAGACCGTAGCTAACTATGGCTACACCTTC.

The CDR3 nucleotides are TGCGCCAGCAGCTTGGGTTCGAGCCGCTCCTACAATGAGCAGTTCTTC. Encoded protein: CASSLGSSRSYNEQFF. V gene TRBV5-1 combines with J gene TRBJ2-1; D not resolved. This CDR3 region has 16 residues. Trimming stripped 0 bases from V and 0 bases from J, with 10 bases between. The V gene's germline CDR1 is SGHRS and CDR2 YFSETQ.

The genes are TRBV6-5 and TRBJ1-1; no firm D call. V lost 6 bases, J lost 1 base, and 12 bases lay in between. Per the germline V gene, CDR1 is MNHEY and CDR2 is SVGAGI. The CDR3 extends over 14 amino acids. The CDR3 loop reads CASRLSTRNTEAFF. DNA of the CDR3: TGTGCCAGCAGGCTATCCACCCGGAACACTGAAGCTTTCTTT.

This clone was observed a few times. The V and J genes are TRBV11-2 and TRBJ1-2; D unclear. Germline V gene data show CDR1 as SGHAT and CDR2 as FQNNGV. The V end lost 0 bases, the J end lost 4 bases, and 9 bases lay between the germline ends. The CDR3 runs 14 residues. CDR3 sequence reads: CASSLEVDFYGYTF. DNA for the CDR3: TGTGCCAGCAGCTTAGAGGTCGACTTCTATGGCTACACCTTC.

V usage is TRBV19 and J usage is TRBJ1-2; maybe TRBD1 (6 bases). The CDR3 is 12 amino acids. Germline values: CDR1 LNHDA, CDR2 SQIVND (reference sequence). V lost 4 bases and J 10 bases, leaving 13 bases between the germline ends. The CDR3 here is CASSTLTGNYTF. The CDR3 nucleotides read TGTGCCAGTAGTACCCTAACAGGGAACTACACCTTC.

Details on this clone: The sample holds other DNA sequences that translate to the same CDR3. This CDR3 is CASSQEYLDSYEQYF. CDR3 DNA sequence: TGCGCCAGCAGCCAAGAATACTTAGACTCCTACGAGCAGTACTTC. The gene calls are TRBV4-3 and TRBJ2-7; D remains unclear. The CDR3 is made up of 15 amino acids. V lost 0 bases and J 0 bases, leaving 9 bases between the germline ends. Germline V gene lookup returns CDR1 LGHNA and CDR2 YSLEER.

The chain recombines TRBV18 with TRBJ2-7, with D perhaps TRBD2 (6 bases). The CDR3 sequence is 14 residues long. CDR1 and CDR2 (germline): KGHSH, LQKENI. Trimming shortened V by 1 base and J by 1 base, and 8 bases separated the two germline ends. This chain's CDR3 is CASSPLADSYEQYF. The CDR3 coding sequence is TGTGCCAGCTCACCACTAGCGGATTCCTACGAGCAGTACTTC.

In this sample, this clone turned up a few times. V gene TRBV2 combines with J gene TRBJ2-7; 7 nucleotides align to TRBD2. Per the germline V gene, CDR1 is SNHLY and CDR2 is FYNNEI. V lost 10 bases to trimming and J lost 3 bases; unmatched junction nucleotides: 12. CDR3 length equals 14 residues. The CDR3 spells CATHGGGTIYEQYF. Written as DNA, the CDR3 is TGTGCCACCCATGGGGGGGGTACGATCTACGAGCAGTACTTC.

The CDR3 sequence: CASRGTSGSEQYF. The CDR3 nucleotides read TGTGCCAGCAGGGGGACTAGCGGGAGTGAGCAGTACTTC. This sequence joins TRBV5-6 and TRBJ2-7; 14 bases line up with TRBD2. This CDR3 region has 13 residues. Trimming cost V 5 bases and J 7 bases; bases outside gene matches: 2. Germline assignment: CDR1 SGHDT and CDR2 YYEEEE.

CDR3 nucleotides: TGTGCCTGGAGTCTAAACCTCCTCGGGACAGTTTATGGCTACACCTTC. Encoded protein: CAWSLNLLGTVYGYTF. V and J are TRBV30 and TRBJ1-2; 7 bases line up with TRBD1. Losses at the gene ends were 2 bases for V and 5 bases for J; bases not matched to a gene: 14. In germline, CDR1 is GTSNPN, CDR2 SVGIG (reference sequence). The CDR3 spans 16 residues.

The chain combines TRBV7-3 with TRBJ1-1; D is ambiguous. Germline lookup yields CDR1 SGHTA and CDR2 FQGTGA. The CDR3 consists of 13 residues. Deletions cut 5 bases from V and 4 bases from J, with 11 bases between. DNA of the CDR3: TGTGCCAGCAGCCCCTTAGTACGCACTGAAGCTTTCTTT. Amino acid sequence: CASSPLVRTEAFF. The full variable domain, completed using reference TRBV7-3 and TRBJ1-1, is GAGVSQTPSNKVTEKGKYVELRCDPISGHTALYWYRQSLGQGPEFLIYFQGTGAADDSGLPNDRFFAVRPEGSVSTLKIQRTERGDSAVYLCASSPLVRTEAFFGQGTRLTVV.

This clone was observed a handful of times. V and J are TRBV7-2 and TRBJ1-2; tentatively, D is TRBD1 (5 bases). Germline assignment: CDR1 SGHTA and CDR2 FQGNSA. The CDR3 covers 13 residues. Trimming took 0 bases from V and 8 from J, leaving 10 bases between them. As DNA, the CDR3 is TGTGCCAGCAGCTTAGCTAGGGGCAGGGGCTACACCTTC. It encodes CASSLARGRGYTF. Looking up the rest from reference TRBV7-2 and TRBJ1-2 gives the full variable domain: GAGVSQSPSNKVTEKGKDVELRCDPISGHTALYWYRQSLGQGLEFLIYFQGNSAPDKSGLPSDRFSAERTGGSVSTLTIQRTQQEDSAVYLCASSLARGRGYTFGSGTRLTVV.